The 22 T cell receptor beta chains given below trace back to one sample, sequenced in a study of cytomegalovirus exposure and HLA in healthy donors. In the PCR, 60 Vbeta and 13 Jbeta primers were used. TCRdb keeps only in-frame clones here, not all; method: immunoSEQ multiplex PCR. There are approximately 150,000 clones in the sample; 68% occur only once, and approximately 2.8% lies in the top ten. Sequencing was performed on PBMCs. The receptors stem from a woman in her thirties or forties in good health and CMV-seropositive.

J is TRBJ2-6 and V is TRBV29-1; 8 bases align to TRBD1. Trimming removed 6 bases from V and 4 bases from J; junction bases left unmatched: 8. This CDR3 spans 15 amino acids. CDR1 and CDR2 from the germline V gene are SQVTM and ANQGSEA. CDR3 nucleotide sequence: TGCAGCGTCCCAGGGGGCGCTTCAGGGGCCAACGTCCTGACTTTC. It encodes CSVPGGASGANVLTF.

The V and J genes are TRBV10-3 and TRBJ1-4, with D possibly TRBD1 on 5 matching bases. This CDR3 region has 14 residues. V was cut by 6 bases and J by 0 bases, with 8 bases left in between. Germline lookup yields CDR1 ENHRY and CDR2 SYGVKD. CDR3 residues: CAISRTPTNEKLFF. The CDR3 DNA is TGTGCCATCAGCCGGACACCAACTAATGAAAAACTGTTTTTT.

This clone was observed a few times. The CDR3 region is CSVEEGSGQPQHF. The CDR3 DNA sequence: TGCAGCGTTGAAGAGGGGAGCGGACAGCCCCAGCATTTT. The chain uses TRBV29-1 and TRBJ1-5; the D is unclear. The CDR3 spans 13 residues. Per germline, CDR1 SQVTM and CDR2 ANQGSEA. Trimming took off 0 bases at V and 7 bases at J, with 10 bases between the two ends.

The chain combines TRBV28 with TRBJ2-7; tentatively, D is TRBD1 (6 bases). CDR3 size: 12 residues. V lost 5 bases and J lost 2, with 7 bases in between. Germline CDR1 reads MDHEN; CDR2 reads SYDVKM. CDR3 DNA sequence: TGTGCCAGCAGTCAGGGGACCTACGAGCAGTACTTC. Encoded protein: CASSQGTYEQYF.

The rearrangement uses TRBV29-1 and TRBJ1-1; D unclear. V lost 3 bases, J lost 8 bases, and 13 bases lay in between. CDR3 length: 12 residues. Looked up from germline, CDR1 is SQVTM and CDR2 is ANQGSEA. CDR3 DNA sequence: TGCAGCGTTGAGGCTGGCGCGACAGAAGCTTTCTTT. This codes for CSVEAGATEAFF.

The J gene is TRBJ2-1, the V gene TRBV4-2; 8 bases agree with TRBD2. The V gene end was trimmed by 5 bases and the J gene end by 8 bases; junction bases not matched to a gene: 11. The CDR3 spans 15 residues. Per germline, CDR1 LGHNA and CDR2 YNFKEQ. The CDR3 nucleotides read TGTGCCAGCAGCAAGAGAGCGGGAGTGATTGATGAGCAGTTCTTC. Protein sequence: CASSKRAGVIDEQFF.

This chain joins TRBV7-2 and TRBJ2-7; D uncertain. V was cut by 2 bases and J by 0 bases, with 8 bases left in between. CDR1 and CDR2 (germline): SGHTA, FQGNSA. CDR3 length equals 14 residues. DNA of the CDR3: TGTGCCAGCAGCTTATTTCGGAGCTCCTACGAGCAGTACTTC. This translates into CASSLFRSSYEQYF.

V is TRBV7-9 and J is TRBJ2-5, with D hard to call. V shed 1 base and J shed 1 base, with 7 bases lying between them. The CDR3 sequence is 14 residues long. Germline V CDR1 and CDR2: SEHNR, FQNEAQ (reference sequence). CDR3 sequence reads: CASSLVLIQETQYF. The DNA for the CDR3 is TGTGCCAGCAGCTTAGTTCTTATCCAAGAGACCCAGTACTTC.

The chain has TRBV20-1 and TRBJ2-7, with 9 nucleotides matching TRBD2. Germline V gene sequence: CDR1 DFQATT, CDR2 SNEGSKA (reference sequence). After removal of 5 bases from V and 4 bases from J, the junction contained 0 bases not matched to a gene. The CDR3 is 11 amino acids. CDR3 DNA sequence: TGCAGTGCTGGACTAGCGTACGAGCAGTACTTC. Translation: CSAGLAYEQYF.

The chain is built from TRBV11-3 and TRBJ2-1; possible D gene TRBD2, 6 bases. The CDR3 spans 15 residues. Germline lookup yields CDR1 SGHNT and CDR2 YENEEA. The ends were cut back, 5 bases at V and 11 bases at J, with 22 bases in the middle. DNA of the CDR3: TGTGCCAGCAGCCGGAGCCGGGACCAAACTAGCCAGCAGTTCTTC. Amino acids: CASSRSRDQTSQQFF.

This chain uses TRBV4-3 with TRBJ1-1; 7 positions match TRBD1. CDR3 length equals 14 residues. CDR1 is LGHNA, CDR2 YSLEER, per germline. The J segment lost 4 bases and the V segment lost 4 bases, leaving 6 bases of the junction unmatched. The CDR3 spells CASSPTGYGTEAFF. In nucleotides, the CDR3 is TGCGCCAGCAGCCCGACAGGGTACGGCACTGAAGCTTTCTTT.

The chain joins TRBV5-5 to TRBJ1-1; D gene uncertain. Germline lookup yields CDR1 SGHKS and CDR2 YYEKEE (reference sequence). V lost 4 bases to trimming and J lost 0 bases, with 19 bases between them. There are 17 residues in the CDR3. The chain's CDR3 is CASSTLWVRGVNTEAFF. The CDR3 DNA reads TGTGCCAGCAGCACCCTGTGGGTGAGAGGTGTGAACACTGAAGCTTTCTTT.

The chain joins TRBV7-8 to TRBJ1-1; tentatively, D is TRBD1 (6 bases). The CDR3 is 13 amino acids. With 7 bases removed from V and 1 base from J, the gap between germline ends came to 10 bases. Germline V gene sequence: CDR1 SGHVS, CDR2 FQNEAQ. Here the CDR3 DNA reads TGTGCCAGCACCGGACAGCAGAACACTGAAGCTTTCTTT. Protein sequence: CASTGQQNTEAFF.

The chain links TRBV18 to TRBJ2-7; TRBD2 aligns across 7 bases. CDR1 KGHSH and CDR2 LQKENI come from the germline V gene. The CDR3 consists of 16 residues. Unmatched junction bases numbered 10, after V lost 2 bases and J lost 3 bases. The CDR3 is CASSPATSAFVYEQYF. The CDR3 bases are TGTGCCAGCTCACCAGCAACTAGCGCCTTCGTCTACGAGCAGTACTTC.

J is TRBJ1-1 and V is TRBV6-6; 10 nucleotides match TRBD1. The CDR3 consists of 16 residues. The junction had 15 bases not matched to a gene; V was cut back by 6 bases and J by 8 bases. Germline V gene lookup returns CDR1 MNHNY and CDR2 SVGAGI (reference sequence). The CDR3 region has the DNA TGTGCCAGCAGCCTATCTTCGGGACAGGGGAAGGGAGAAGCTTTCTTT. It codes for CASSLSSGQGKGEAFF.

The V and J genes are TRBV4-1 and TRBJ2-1, with TRBD2 identical over 10 bases. CDR3 length: 15 amino acids. With V trimmed by 7 bases and J by 7 bases, 10 bases remained unmatched. CDR1 is MGHRA, CDR2 YSYEKL, per germline. The CDR3, as DNA: TGCGCCAGCACTAGAGAAGCGGGAGGGTGGAATGAGCAGTTCTTC. Translation gives CASTREAGGWNEQFF.

On this clone itself: Relative to the germline gene, one junction end is altered; a read error may explain this. The chain combines TRBV15 with TRBJ1-5; a possible D gene is TRBD1 (5 bases). Germline V gives CDR1 LNHNV, CDR2 YYDKDF (reference sequence). The CDR3 spans 15 residues. CDR3 coding DNA: TGTGCCACCAGCAGTAGGGGCCTTAGCAATCAGCCCCAGAATTTT. Translating it yields CATSSRGLSNQPQNF.

The chain recombines TRBV28 with TRBJ1-3; no definite D call. The germline V and J ends were trimmed by 6 bases and 2 bases, with 11 bases remaining between them. The germline gives CDR1 MDHEN, CDR2 SYDVKM. The length of the CDR3 is 14 residues. The CDR3 here is CASSGGLAGNTIYF. The CDR3 DNA reads TGTGCCAGCAGCGGAGGATTAGCTGGAAACACCATATATTTT.

This clone occurred a few times. The chain links TRBV18 to TRBJ2-3, with 8 bases identical to TRBD2. V gave up 2 bases and J gave up 2 bases; unmatched junction bases: 9. Germline V gene sequence: CDR1 KGHSH, CDR2 LQKENI. The CDR3 runs 17 residues. The CDR3 DNA reads TGTGCCAGCTCACCAAACGGAGCGGGGGCCGACACAGATACGCAGTATTTT. Protein product: CASSPNGAGADTDTQYF.

The V gene is TRBV6-5, the J gene TRBJ1-2; possible D gene TRBD1, 5 bases. Germline lookup yields CDR1 MNHEY and CDR2 SVGAGI. This CDR3 has 12 amino acids. Trimming left V 2 bases short and J 7 bases short, with 8 bases between. The CDR3 is CASSYRGFGYTF. The CDR3 region has the DNA TGTGCCAGCAGTTACAGGGGTTTTGGCTACACCTTC.

The rearrangement uses TRBV6-6 and TRBJ1-1, with no clear D. V lost 9 bases and J 4 bases, leaving 9 bases between the germline ends. The CDR3 runs to 11 residues. Germline V gene data show CDR1 as MNHNY and CDR2 as SVGAGI (reference sequence). CDR3 sequence reads: CASMLGTEAFF. In DNA, the CDR3 is TGTGCCAGTATGCTCGGCACTGAAGCTTTCTTT.

This clone is a singleton in its sample. The V call is TRBV18, the J call TRBJ2-7; 11 bases line up with TRBD2. The V gene end was trimmed by 0 bases and the J gene end by 4 bases; junction bases not matched to a gene: 2. The CDR3 consists of 15 residues. Germline-derived CDR1 and CDR2 are KGHSH and LQKENI. The CDR3 region is CASSPPGLAGYEQYF. In DNA, the CDR3 is TGTGCCAGCTCACCACCCGGACTAGCGGGTTACGAGCAGTACTTC.